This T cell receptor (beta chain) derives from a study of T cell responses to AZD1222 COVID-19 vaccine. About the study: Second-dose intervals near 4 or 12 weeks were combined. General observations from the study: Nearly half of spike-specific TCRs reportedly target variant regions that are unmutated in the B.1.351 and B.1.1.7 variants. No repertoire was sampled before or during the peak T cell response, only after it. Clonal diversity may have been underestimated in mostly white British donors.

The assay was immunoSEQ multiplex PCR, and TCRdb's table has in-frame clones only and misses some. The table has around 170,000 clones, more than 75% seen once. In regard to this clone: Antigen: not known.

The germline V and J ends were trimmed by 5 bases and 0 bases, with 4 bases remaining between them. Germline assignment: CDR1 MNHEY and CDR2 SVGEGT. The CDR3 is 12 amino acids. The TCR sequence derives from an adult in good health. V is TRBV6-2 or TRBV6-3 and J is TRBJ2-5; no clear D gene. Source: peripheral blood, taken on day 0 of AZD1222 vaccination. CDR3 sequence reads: CASSRDQETQYF. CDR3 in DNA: TGTGCCAGCAGTCGGGACCAAGAGACCCAGTACTTC.